The clone carrying this T cell receptor (beta chain) was counted once. The sample is drawn from a study of blood T cell repertoires in COVID-19. Study context: T cells, B-cell-depleted T cells, or PBMCs provided the cDNA or gDNA that served as material.

Losses at the gene ends were 3 bases for V and 3 bases for J; bases not matched to a gene: 4. The CDR3 totals 14 residues. Germline CDR1 is SEHNR and CDR2 is FQNEAQ (reference sequence). Under the authors' procedure: Scientists estimated how many nucleated cells there were by amplifying reference gene primers. Sequencing used immunoSEQ multiplex PCR; TCRdb keeps in-frame clones, though not all of them. D and trimming come from the DNA, and the V and J calls and clone size come from that table. Among under 85,000 clones listed, approximately 80% were seen once. Seattle cases were enrolled at active infection and followed longitudinally.

The sequenced material came from peripheral blood. This chain uses TRBV7-9 with TRBJ2-7; 8 nucleotides line up with TRBD1. The receptor comes from a man aged 50 to 59 with COVID-19, enrolled during active disease. The DNA of the CDR3 is TGTGCCAGCAGCTTTTCAGGACAGGGCTACGAGCAGTACTTC. The encoded protein is CASSFSGQGYEQYF.